This passage covers 16 T cell receptor beta chains from one sample sequenced in a study of T cell repertoires in cytomegalovirus infection. No antigen has been assigned to these receptors. TCRdb called the reads again in MiXCR, with one record for every CDR3 protein. The sample holds 300,000 or so distinct CDR3 sequences; just under 25% are singletons and the top ten take about 14%. Sequencing was performed on cultured PBMCs, taken from culture after CMV antigen stimulation. These receptors were collected from a human donor in good health (CMV status not recorded). Some clones in this sample may be carry-over from other donors' samples.

There are a few counts of this clonotype. The V and J genes are TRBV4-3 and TRBJ2-1; 8 bases map to TRBD2. The CDR3 contains 15 residues. Germline V gives CDR1 LGHNA, CDR2 YSLEER. V gave up 5 bases and J gave up 4 bases; unmatched junction bases: 7. Here the CDR3 reads CASSFGLADYNEQFF. In DNA, the CDR3 is TGCGCCAGCAGCTTCGGACTAGCTGATTACAATGAGCAGTTCTTC.

This clonotype has more than one count but fewer than ten. The chain couples TRBV19 to TRBJ1-5, with D possibly being TRBD1 (6 bases). From germline, CDR1 is LNHDA and CDR2 SQIVND (reference sequence). This CDR3 has 15 amino acids. Trimming took 5 bases from V and 0 from J, leaving 11 bases between them. CDR3 sequence: CASSGGARSNQPQHF. As DNA, the CDR3 is TGTGCCAGTAGTGGGGGGGCGCGTAGCAATCAGCCCCAGCATTTT.

The chain is built from TRBV20-1 and TRBJ1-5; 8 bases agree with TRBD1. V lost 1 base, J lost 5 bases, and 19 bases stayed unmatched. This CDR3 has 19 amino acids. CDR1 is DFQATT, CDR2 SNEGSKA, per germline (reference sequence). CDR3 protein: CSARGRTGRVVEWDQPQHF. CDR3 DNA sequence: TGCAGTGCTAGAGGGCGGACAGGGAGAGTCGTTGAGTGGGATCAGCCCCAGCATTTT.

This clonotype was counted many times. The V and J genes are TRBV11-2 and TRBJ1-1; D remains ambiguous. Trimming took 4 bases from V and 4 from J, leaving 13 bases between them. The CDR3 consists of 14 residues. Germline assignment: CDR1 SGHAT and CDR2 FQNNGV. This CDR3 reads CASSSARQSTEAFF. CDR3 DNA: TGTGCCAGCAGCTCCGCCAGGCAAAGCACTGAAGCTTTCTTT. The variable domain in full, with the rest retrieved from reference TRBV11-2 and TRBJ1-1, is EAGVAQSPRYKIIEKRQSVAFWCNPISGHATLYWYQQILGQGPKLLIQFQNNGVVDDSQLPKDRFSAERLKGVDSTLKIQPAKLEDSAVYLCASSSARQSTEAFFGQGTRLTVV.

This clonotype was observed a few times. The chain uses TRBV7-3 and TRBJ2-3; D may be TRBD1 or TRBD2 (6 bases each). CDR3 length: 16 amino acids. The V and J ends lost 2 bases and 2 bases respectively, with 14 bases between them. The V gene's germline CDR1 is SGHTA and CDR2 FQGTGA. CDR3 residues: CASSLGVGGYTDTQYF. CDR3 sequence (DNA): TGTGCCAGCAGCTTAGGGGTCGGGGGCTACACAGATACGCAGTATTTT.

The sample holds a few counts of this clonotype. The chain has TRBV5-1 and TRBJ2-3; 10 bases fit TRBD2. J was trimmed by 1 base and V by 6 bases; bases with no gene match: 5. Germline lookup yields CDR1 SGHRS and CDR2 YFSETQ. The CDR3 contains 15 residues. The CDR3 bases are TGCGCCAGCAACTCCCTAGCGGGGGGCACAGATACGCAGTATTTT. Encoded protein: CASNSLAGGTDTQYF.

Ten or more counts support this clonotype. The CDR3 region is CASSLNNEQFF. The CDR3 region has the DNA TGTGCCAGCAGCTTAAACAATGAGCAGTTCTTC. This chain joins TRBV7-6 and TRBJ2-1, with D uncertain. CDR1 SGHVS and CDR2 FNYEAQ come from the germline V gene. The V gene lost 2 bases and the J gene lost 5 bases, with 1 base spanning the gap. CDR3 length: 11 residues.

This clonotype was observed at least ten times. J is TRBJ1-3 and V is TRBV7-2; possibly TRBD1 for D (5 bases). CDR1 is SGHTA, CDR2 FQGNSA, per germline. CDR3 length: 17 amino acids. V dropped 2 bases and J dropped 0 bases, with 14 bases sitting between them. CDR3: CASSLQTGSFSGNTIYF. CDR3 DNA sequence: TGTGCCAGCAGCTTACAAACAGGTTCCTTCTCTGGAAACACCATATATTTT.

In its sample, this clonotype was seen a few times. The J gene is TRBJ1-1, the V gene TRBV12-3 or TRBV12-4; 10 bases agree with TRBD1. This CDR3 has 13 amino acids. V shed 5 bases and J 10 bases; nucleotides not matched to a gene: 7. The CDR3 coding sequence is TGTGCCAGCAGTAGACAGGGGGCCTTAGCAGCTTTCTTT. This translates into CASSRQGALAAFF.

A few counts support this clonotype. The chain is built from TRBV6-2 or TRBV6-3 and TRBJ2-1, with D unclear. Germline V gives CDR1 MNHEY, CDR2 SVGEGT. Trimming left V 7 bases short and J 1 base short, with 11 bases between. The CDR3 loop spans 14 amino acids. The CDR3 region has the DNA TGTGCCAGCACCCCAGCTGGATCCTACAATGAGCAGTTCTTC. It codes for CASTPAGSYNEQFF.

There are many counts of this clonotype. This chain uses TRBV7-2 with TRBJ2-3; D unresolved. V lost 5 bases to trimming and J lost 1 base, with 7 bases between them. Germline V gene sequence: CDR1 SGHTA, CDR2 FQGNSA. This CDR3 is built from 13 residues. The chain's CDR3 is CASSPPGTDTQYF. DNA for the CDR3: TGTGCCAGCAGCCCCCCGGGCACAGATACGCAGTATTTT.

V gene TRBV10-3 combines with J gene TRBJ2-1; D is possibly TRBD2 (7 bases). This CDR3 region has 14 residues. The V gene lost 9 bases and the J gene lost 5 bases, with 17 bases spanning the gap. Germline values: CDR1 ENHRY, CDR2 SYGVKD. CDR3 DNA: TGTGCCATGAAGGGGGGGACGGAGAACAATGAGCAGTTCTTC. This translates into CAMKGGTENNEQFF.

V gene TRBV6-6 combines with J gene TRBJ1-2; 8 bases map to TRBD1. Germline trimming cut 10 bases from V and 4 bases from J; bases unmatched to any gene: 8. This CDR3 comprises 13 residues. Germline values: CDR1 MNHNY, CDR2 SVGAGI (reference sequence). DNA for the CDR3: TGTGCCAACCGCGGGACAGGTACCTATGGCTACACCTTC. Protein product: CANRGTGTYGYTF.

The J gene is TRBJ1-3, the V gene TRBV15; the D gene is possibly TRBD1 (5 bases). The V end was cut by 0 bases, the J end by 4 bases, with 10 bases between. This CDR3 is built from 15 residues. Per the germline V gene, CDR1 is LNHNV and CDR2 is YYDKDF (reference sequence). CDR3 nucleotide sequence: TGTGCCACCAGCAGAGATCGGACAATCGGAAACACCATATATTTT. Its translation: CATSRDRTIGNTIYF.

The chain employs TRBV7-9 and TRBJ1-6; D is perhaps TRBD1 (6 bases). Trimming took off 5 bases at V and 14 bases at J, with 16 bases between the two ends. The germline V gene has CDR1 SEHNR and CDR2 FQNEAQ (reference sequence). This CDR3 has 13 residues. CDR3 coding DNA: TGTGCCAGCAGCCAACAGTCACAGGGTGCCCTCCACTTT. It encodes CASSQQSQGALHF.

This clonotype has only a few counts. The chain uses TRBV11-2 and TRBJ2-5, with D perhaps TRBD2 (6 bases). The CDR3 extends over 13 amino acids. Germline loops: CDR1 SGHAT, CDR2 FQNNGV. Trimming left V 7 bases short and J 4 bases short, with 13 bases between. The CDR3 DNA is TGTGCCAGCACCGGCGGGGTAGCAGAGACCCAGTACTTC. Encoded protein: CASTGGVAETQYF.